The source of this T cell receptor (beta chain) is a study of Tregs in tolerant kidney transplant recipients. Study observations and caveats: The most relevant donor-specific Treg TCRbeta repertoire apparently came from expansion with activated donor B cells.

CDR3 length equals 13 residues. The germline V gene has CDR1 LNHDA and CDR2 SQIVND (reference sequence). Between the trimmed V and J ends, which lost 4 bases and 0 bases, there was a span of 6 bases. Note on this clone: The antigen is unknown.

The assay was immunoSEQ multiplex PCR, and TCRdb's table has in-frame clones only and misses some. The sample carries some 240,000 clones, more than 65% recorded once. CD4+CD25+CD127- Tregs, CD4+CD25- non-Tregs, CD4 and CD8 cells were sorted. Sequenced input: CD4+ T cells from blood. This chain connects TRBV19 to TRBJ1-1; D call uncertain. This receptor was taken from a human donor in good health. The DNA for the CDR3 is TGTGCCAGTAGTACAGGAATGAACACTGAAGCTTTCTTT. It specifies CASSTGMNTEAFF.